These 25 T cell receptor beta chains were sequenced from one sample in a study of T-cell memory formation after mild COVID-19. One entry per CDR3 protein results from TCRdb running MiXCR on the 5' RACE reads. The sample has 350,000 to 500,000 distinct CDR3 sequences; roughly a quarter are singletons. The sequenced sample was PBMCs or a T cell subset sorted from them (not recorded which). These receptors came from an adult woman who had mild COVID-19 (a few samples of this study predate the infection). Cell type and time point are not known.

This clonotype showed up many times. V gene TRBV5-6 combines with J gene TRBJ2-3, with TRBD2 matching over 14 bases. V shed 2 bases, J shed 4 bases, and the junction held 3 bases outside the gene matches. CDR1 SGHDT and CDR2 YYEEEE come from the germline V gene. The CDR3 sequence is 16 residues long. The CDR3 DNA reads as TGTGCCAGCAGCTTTGGACTAGCGGGAGGAGCAGATACGCAGTATTTT. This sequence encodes CASSFGLAGGADTQYF.

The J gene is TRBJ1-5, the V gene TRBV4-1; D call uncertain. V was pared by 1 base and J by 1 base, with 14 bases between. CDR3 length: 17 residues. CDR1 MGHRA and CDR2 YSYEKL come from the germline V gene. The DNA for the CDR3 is TGCGCCAGCAGCCAAGTCTGGACGAGTGGCAGCAATCAGCCCCAGCATTTT. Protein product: CASSQVWTSGSNQPQHF.

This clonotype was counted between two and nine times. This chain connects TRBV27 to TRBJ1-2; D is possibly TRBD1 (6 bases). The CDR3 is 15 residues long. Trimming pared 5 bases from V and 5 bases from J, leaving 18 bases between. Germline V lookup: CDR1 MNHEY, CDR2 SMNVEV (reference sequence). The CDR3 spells CASSTRGGAPYGYTF. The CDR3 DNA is TGTGCCAGCAGTACAAGGGGGGGGGCCCCTTATGGCTACACCTTC.

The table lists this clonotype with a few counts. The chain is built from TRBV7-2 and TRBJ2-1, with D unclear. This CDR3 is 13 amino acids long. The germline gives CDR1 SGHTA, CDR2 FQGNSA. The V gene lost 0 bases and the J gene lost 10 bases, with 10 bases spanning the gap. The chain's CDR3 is CASSLAAPSEQFF. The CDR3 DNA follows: TGTGCCAGCAGCTTAGCAGCCCCATCGGAGCAGTTCTTC.

CDR3 nucleotides: TGTGCCAGCAGCTTAGATTTAGGGCCGCTCACTGAAGCTTTCTTT. Its protein product is CASSLDLGPLTEAFF. V usage is TRBV11-2 and J usage is TRBJ1-1; unclear D gene. The germline V gene encodes CDR1 SGHAT and CDR2 FQNNGV. Trimming left V 0 bases short and J 4 bases short, with 12 bases between. This CDR3 is 15 amino acids long.

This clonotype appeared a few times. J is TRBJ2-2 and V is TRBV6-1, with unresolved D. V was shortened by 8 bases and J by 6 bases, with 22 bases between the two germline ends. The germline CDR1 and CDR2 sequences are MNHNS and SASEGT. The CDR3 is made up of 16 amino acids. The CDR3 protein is CASGRRSAPGSGELFF. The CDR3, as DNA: TGTGCCAGCGGTCGGCGGTCGGCGCCCGGATCCGGGGAGCTGTTTTTT.

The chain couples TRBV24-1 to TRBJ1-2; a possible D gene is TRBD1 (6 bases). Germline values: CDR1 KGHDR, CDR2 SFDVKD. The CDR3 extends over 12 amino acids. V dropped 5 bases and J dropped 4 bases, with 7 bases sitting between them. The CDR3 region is CATSADSYGYTF. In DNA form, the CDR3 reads TGTGCCACCAGTGCGGACAGCTATGGCTACACCTTC.

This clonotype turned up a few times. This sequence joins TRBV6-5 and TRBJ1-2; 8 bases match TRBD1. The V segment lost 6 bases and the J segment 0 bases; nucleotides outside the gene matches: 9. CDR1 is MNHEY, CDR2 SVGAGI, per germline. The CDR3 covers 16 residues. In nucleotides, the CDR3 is TGTGCCAGCAGGCCGGACAGGGCCTTAGCTAACTATGGCTACACCTTC. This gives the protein CASRPDRALANYGYTF.

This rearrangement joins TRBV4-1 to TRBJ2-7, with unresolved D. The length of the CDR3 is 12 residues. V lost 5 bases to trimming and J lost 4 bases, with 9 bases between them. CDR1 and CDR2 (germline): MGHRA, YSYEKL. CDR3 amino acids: CASSIPGYEQYF. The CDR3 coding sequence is TGCGCCAGCAGCATACCCGGGTACGAGCAGTACTTC.

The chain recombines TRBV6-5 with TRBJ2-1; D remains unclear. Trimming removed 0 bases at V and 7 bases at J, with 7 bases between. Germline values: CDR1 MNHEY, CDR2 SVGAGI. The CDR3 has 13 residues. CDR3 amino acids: CASSYSIRNEQFF. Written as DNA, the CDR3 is TGTGCCAGCAGTTACTCGATCAGAAATGAGCAGTTCTTC.

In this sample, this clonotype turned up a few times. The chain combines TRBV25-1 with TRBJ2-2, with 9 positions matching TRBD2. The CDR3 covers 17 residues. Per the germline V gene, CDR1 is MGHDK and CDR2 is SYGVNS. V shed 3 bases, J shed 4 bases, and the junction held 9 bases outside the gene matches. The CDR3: CASSDETSGGITGELFF. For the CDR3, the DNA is TGTGCCAGCAGTGATGAGACTAGCGGAGGGATCACCGGGGAGCTGTTTTTT.

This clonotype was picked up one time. CDR3 nucleotide sequence: TGTGCCACCAGTGACTCTATTGCGGTGGACGGGGAGCTGTTTTTT. Amino acids: CATSDSIAVDGELFF. This chain uses TRBV24-1 with TRBJ2-2; D gene uncertain. Germline CDR1 and CDR2: KGHDR and SFDVKD. The ends were cut back, 4 bases at V and 7 bases at J, with 15 bases in the middle. This CDR3 has 15 amino acids.

The CDR3 reads CASSPDVRNEQYF. In DNA, the CDR3 is TGCGCCAGCAGCCCGGACGTACGAAACGAGCAGTACTTC. This rearrangement joins TRBV5-1 to TRBJ2-7, with unresolved D. Germline V gene lookup returns CDR1 SGHRS and CDR2 YFSETQ. The CDR3 is 13 residues long. The germline V and J ends were trimmed by 4 bases and 5 bases, with 13 bases remaining between them.

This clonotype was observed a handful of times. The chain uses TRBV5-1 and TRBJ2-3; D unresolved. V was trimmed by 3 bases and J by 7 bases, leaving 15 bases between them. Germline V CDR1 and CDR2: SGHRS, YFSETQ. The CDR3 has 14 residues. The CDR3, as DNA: TGCGCCAGCAGCTCGAACCTGGGTGGGAATACGCAGTATTTT. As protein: CASSSNLGGNTQYF.

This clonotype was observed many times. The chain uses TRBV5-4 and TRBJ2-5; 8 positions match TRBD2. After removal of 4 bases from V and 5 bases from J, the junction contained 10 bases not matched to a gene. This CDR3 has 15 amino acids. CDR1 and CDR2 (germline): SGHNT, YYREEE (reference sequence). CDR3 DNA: TGTGCCAGCAGCCAGGACTTAGCGGGAATGGAGACCCAGTACTTC. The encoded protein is CASSQDLAGMETQYF.

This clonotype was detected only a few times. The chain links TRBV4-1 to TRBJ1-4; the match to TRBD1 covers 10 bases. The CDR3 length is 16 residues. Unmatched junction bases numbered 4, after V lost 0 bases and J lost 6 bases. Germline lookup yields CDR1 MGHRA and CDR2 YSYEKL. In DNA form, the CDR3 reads TGCGCCAGCAGCCAAGATCAGGGACAGGGGTATGAAAAACTGTTTTTT. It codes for CASSQDQGQGYEKLFF.

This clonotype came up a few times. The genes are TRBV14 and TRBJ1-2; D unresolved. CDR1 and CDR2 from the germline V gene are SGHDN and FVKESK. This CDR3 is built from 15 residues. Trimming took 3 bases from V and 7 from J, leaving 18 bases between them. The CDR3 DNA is TGTGCCAGCAGCCAGACATCTGGCAGGCTTCTTGGCTACACCTTC. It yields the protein CASSQTSGRLLGYTF.

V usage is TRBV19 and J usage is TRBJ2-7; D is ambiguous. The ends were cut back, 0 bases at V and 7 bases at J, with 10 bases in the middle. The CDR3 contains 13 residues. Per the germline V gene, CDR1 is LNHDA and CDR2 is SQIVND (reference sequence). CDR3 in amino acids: CASSIEGSVEQYF. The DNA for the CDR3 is TGTGCCAGTAGTATAGAGGGGTCGGTGGAGCAGTACTTC.

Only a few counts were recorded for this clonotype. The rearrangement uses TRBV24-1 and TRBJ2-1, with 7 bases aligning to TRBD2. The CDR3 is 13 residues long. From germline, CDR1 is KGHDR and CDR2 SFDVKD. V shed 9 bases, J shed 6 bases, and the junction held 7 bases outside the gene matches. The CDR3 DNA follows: TGTGCCACCTCCACTAGCGTAAGCAATGAGCAGTTCTTC. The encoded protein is CATSTSVSNEQFF.

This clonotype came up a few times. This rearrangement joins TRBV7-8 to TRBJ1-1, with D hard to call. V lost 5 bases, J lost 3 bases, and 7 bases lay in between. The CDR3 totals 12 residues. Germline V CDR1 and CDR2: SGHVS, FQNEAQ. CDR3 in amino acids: CASSLHYTEAFF. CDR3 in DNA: TGTGCCAGCAGCCTTCATTACACTGAAGCTTTCTTT.

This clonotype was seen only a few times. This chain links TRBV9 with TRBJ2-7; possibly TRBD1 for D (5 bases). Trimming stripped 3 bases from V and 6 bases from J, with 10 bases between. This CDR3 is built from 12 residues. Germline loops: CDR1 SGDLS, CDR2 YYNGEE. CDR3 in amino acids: CASSAQGLEQYF. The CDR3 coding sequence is TGTGCCAGCAGCGCGCAGGGTCTCGAGCAGTACTTC.

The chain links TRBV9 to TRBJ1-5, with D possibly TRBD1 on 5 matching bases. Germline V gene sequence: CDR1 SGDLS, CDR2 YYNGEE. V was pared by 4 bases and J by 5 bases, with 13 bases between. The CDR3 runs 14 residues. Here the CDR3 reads CASSRGVVDQPQHF. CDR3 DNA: TGTGCCAGCAGCAGAGGGGTTGTCGATCAGCCCCAGCATTTT. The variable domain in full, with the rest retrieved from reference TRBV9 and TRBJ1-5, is DSGVTQTPKHLITATGQRVTLRCSPRSGDLSVYWYQQSLDQGLQFLIQYYNGEERAKGNILERFSAQQFPDLHSELNLSSLELGDSALYFCASSRGVVDQPQHFGDGTRLSIL.

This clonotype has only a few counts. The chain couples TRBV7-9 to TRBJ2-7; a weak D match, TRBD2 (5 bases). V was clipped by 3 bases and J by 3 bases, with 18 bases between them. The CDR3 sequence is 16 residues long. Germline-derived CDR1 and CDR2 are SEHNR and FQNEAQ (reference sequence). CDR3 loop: CASSFRTGGLGYEQYF. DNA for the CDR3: TGTGCCAGCAGCTTTCGGACCGGAGGCTTAGGCTACGAGCAGTACTTC.

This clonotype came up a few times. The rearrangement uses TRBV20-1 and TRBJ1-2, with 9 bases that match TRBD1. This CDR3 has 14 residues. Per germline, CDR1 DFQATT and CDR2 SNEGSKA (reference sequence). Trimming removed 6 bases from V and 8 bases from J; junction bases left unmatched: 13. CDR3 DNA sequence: TGCAGTGCCAGCCTCCTGGGACAGGGTTTGGGCTACACCTTC. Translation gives CSASLLGQGLGYTF.

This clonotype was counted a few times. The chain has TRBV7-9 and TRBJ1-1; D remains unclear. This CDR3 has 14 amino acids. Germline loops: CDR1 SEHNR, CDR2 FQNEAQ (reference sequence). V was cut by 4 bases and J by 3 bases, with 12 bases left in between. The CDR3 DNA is TGTGCCAGCAGCTACCCCGGATACGACACTGAAGCTTTCTTT. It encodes CASSYPGYDTEAFF.